This T cell receptor beta chain was captured by sequencing in a study of cytomegalovirus exposure and HLA in healthy donors. Broader study findings: Listed as cytomegalovirus-associated were 150 to 200 TCR beta chains. In a later analysis, compared with equally common non-associated chains, HLA-associated beta chains were more expanded. Fewer N-insertions than the roughly 600-donor mean were reportedly shown by an Asian-associated ancestry cluster in a later analysis.

The CDR3 has 15 residues. Germline CDR1 reads SEHNR; CDR2 reads FQNEAQ (reference sequence). The V and J ends lost 5 bases and 4 bases respectively, with 17 bases between them. Primers for the PCR totalled 60 Vbeta and 13 Jbeta. TCRdb's table, derived via immunoSEQ multiplex PCR, lists solely in-frame clones and lacks some. The profile shows more than 90,000 clones, roughly 76% of them singletons. Comments on this clone: Its antigen is currently unknown.

Sequencing input: PBMCs. The sequence was obtained from a man aged 45-65 years in good health and CMV-seropositive. The chain combines TRBV7-9 with TRBJ2-5; possible D gene TRBD2, 5 bases. CDR3 sequence: CASSPSRGWGETQYF. The CDR3 DNA sequence: TGTGCCAGCAGCCCGAGTCGGGGATGGGGAGAGACCCAGTACTTC. Combining the CDR3 with reference TRBV7-9 and TRBJ2-5 gives the whole variable domain DTGVSQNPRHKITKRGQNVTFRCDPISEHNRLYWYRQTLGQGPEFLTYFQNEAQLEKSRLLSDRFSAERPKGSFSTLEIQRTEQGDSAMYLCASSPSRGWGETQYFGPGTRLLVL.